Detailed here is one TCR beta chain. What this receptor recognizes is not known. No much larger clone is present one base from it, and per-base qualities are unavailable. The germline V end is reduced by 6 bases and the J end by 2 bases; junction bases left unmatched: 6. From the germline V gene (reference sequence), CDR1 is DFQATT and CDR2 is SNEGSKA. The CDR3 holds 14 amino acids from the cysteine to the phenylalanine. The DNA shown is the 42-base CDR3, in frame from base 1. The data were obtained in a study of T cell repertoires in cytomegalovirus infection (dated by TCRdb to about 2019). Notes on the research overall: Donor HLA type was relevant to the analysis, because carriage of CMV infection together with the matching HLA type was indicated by public TCR beta signatures.

What the study reported, not specific to this receptor: The ex vivo response was dominated by HLA-C-restricted CMV-specific TCR beta clonotypes, which also provided the single most frequent clonotype in two of eight donors. Cumulative frequency of public TCR beta family members discriminated carriers of CMV infection plus the relevant HLA type in this cohort and an independent approximately 350-donor cohort.

The data were produced on an Illumina HiSeq 1500. The public sequencing data were trimmed at Q25 with fastp and processed into clonotypes with MiXCR by TCRdb, which kept only in-frame beta chains. CDR3 protein duplicates are merged, each entry listing the most common genes and DNA. This sample holds 250,000 to 350,000 distinct CDR3 sequences; roughly 26% were observed only once. Approximately 15% of the sample is held by the ten biggest clonotypes. The source of this sequence is a human donor in good health (CMV status not recorded). Some clones in this sample may be carry-over from other donors' samples. The sample consisted of PBMCs. The V and J genes are TRBV20-1 and TRBJ2-7; 11 bases in the middle match TRBD2. The CDR3 region has the sequence CSAMTSGIPYEQYF. The DNA sequence follows: TGCAGTGCCATGACTAGCGGGATCCCCTACGAGCAGTACTTC.